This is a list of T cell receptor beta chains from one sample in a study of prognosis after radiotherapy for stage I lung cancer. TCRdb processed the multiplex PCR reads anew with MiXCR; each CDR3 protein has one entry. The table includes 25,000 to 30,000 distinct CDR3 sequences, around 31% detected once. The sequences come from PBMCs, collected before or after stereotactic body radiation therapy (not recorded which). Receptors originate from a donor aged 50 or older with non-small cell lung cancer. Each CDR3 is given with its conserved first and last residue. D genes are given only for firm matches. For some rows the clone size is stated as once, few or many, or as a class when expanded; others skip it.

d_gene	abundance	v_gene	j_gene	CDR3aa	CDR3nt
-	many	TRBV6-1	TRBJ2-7	CASSALYEQYF	TGTGCCAGCAGTGCATTATACGAGCAGTACTTC
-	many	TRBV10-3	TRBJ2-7	CAIRTSYEQYF	TGTGCCATCAGGACTTCCTACGAGCAGTACTTC
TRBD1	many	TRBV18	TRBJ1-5	CASSRGTGSNQPQHF	TGTGCCAGCTCACGAGGGACAGGGAGCAATCAGCCCCAGCATTTT
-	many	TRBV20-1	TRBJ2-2	CSASWGTGELFF	TGCAGTGCTAGTTGGGGGACCGGGGAGCTGTTTTTT
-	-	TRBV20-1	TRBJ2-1	CSARDWGDGEQFF	TGCAGTGCTAGAGACTGGGGGGACGGTGAGCAGTTCTTC
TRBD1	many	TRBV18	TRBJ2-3	CASSPGQGAVTDTQYF	TGTGCCAGCTCACCGGGACAGGGGGCGGTTACAGATACGCAGTATTTT
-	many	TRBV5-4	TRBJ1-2	CASSPGGANYGYTF	TGTGCCAGCAGCCCCGGGGGAGCTAACTATGGCTACACCTTC
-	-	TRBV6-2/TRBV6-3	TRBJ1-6	CASTPQGFSSPLHF	TGTGCCAGCACGCCCCAGGGTTTCAGTTCACCCCTCCACTTT
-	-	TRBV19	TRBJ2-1	CASSDTGLTSANEQFF	TGTGCCAGCAGTGATACGGGACTCACAAGTGCGAATGAGCAGTTCTTC
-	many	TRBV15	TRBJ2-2	CATSRERAGFAGELFF	TGTGCCACCAGCAGAGAAAGGGCAGGGTTTGCAGGGGAGCTGTTTTTT
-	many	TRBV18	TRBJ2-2	CASSPPGELFF	TGTGCCAGCTCACCACCCGGGGAGCTGTTTTTT
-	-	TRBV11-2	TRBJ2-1	CASSIYVGYEQFF	TGTGCCAGCAGCATTTACGTTGGATATGAGCAGTTCTTC
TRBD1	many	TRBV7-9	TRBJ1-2	CASSPGTGSRGYTF	TGTGCCAGCAGCCCCGGGACAGGGTCACGCGGCTACACCTTC